The 10 T cell receptor beta chains given below trace back to one sample, sequenced in a study of blood T cells in healthy people across ages. Then a second PCR, running roughly 7 to 11 cycles, was carried out with a sample-barcoded 5' primer and a J-beta primer mix. TCRdb analysed the 5' RACE reads with MiXCR anew, one entry per CDR3 protein. The sample lists 850,000 to 1,000,000 distinct CDR3 sequences; roughly 51% were seen once. Specimen: blood. These receptors were taken from a woman aged 60-75 years in good health.

The CDR3 nucleotides are TGTGCCAGTCGGACATACAGTCGGGAGACCCAGTACTTC. Protein product: CASRTYSRETQYF. The chain is built from TRBV28 and TRBJ2-7, with a tentative D call TRBD1 (5 bases). The end of the DNA is better explained by TRBJ2-5, so the J call may be wrong. Looked up from germline, CDR1 is MDHEN and CDR2 is SYDVKM. This CDR3 contains 13 residues.

Note on this clonotype: One end of the junction is discordant with germline, which a read error may explain. The J gene is TRBJ2-1, the V gene TRBV11-2; TRBD2 matches at 7 bases. In germline, CDR1 is SGHAT, CDR2 FQNNGV. The CDR3 consists of 16 residues. The CDR3: CASSPLERGLYKEQFF. CDR3 DNA sequence: TGTGCCAGCAGCCCTCTCGAGCGGGGACTCTACAAGGAGCAGTTCTTC.

This clonotype turned up a few times. The gene calls are TRBV28 and TRBJ2-7; D call uncertain. The germline V gene has CDR1 MDHEN and CDR2 SYDVKM. The CDR3 consists of 10 residues. The germline V and J ends were trimmed by 5 bases and 12 bases, with 11 bases remaining between them. The chain's CDR3 is CASSRGSWYF. CDR3 coding DNA: TGTGCCAGCAGTCGCGGATCTTGGTACTTC.

J is TRBJ2-7 and V is TRBV7-9; the match to TRBD2 covers 11 bases. The germline V gene has CDR1 SEHNR and CDR2 FQNEAQ (reference sequence). The trim removed 5 bases at V and 3 bases at J, leaving 9 bases unmatched. The CDR3 length is 16 residues. The CDR3 here is CASSPPTSGSYYEQYF. The CDR3 DNA is TGTGCCAGCAGCCCCCCAACTAGCGGGAGCTACTACGAGCAGTACTTC.

The CDR3 region has the DNA TGTGCCAGCTCACCGAGCACAGATTCTTATGGCTACACCTTC. This sequence encodes CASSPSTDSYGYTF. This chain links TRBV18 with TRBJ1-2; no clear D gene. This CDR3 is 14 amino acids long. Trimming removed 3 bases from V and 5 bases from J, with 13 bases in between. The V gene's germline CDR1 is KGHSH and CDR2 LQKENI.

The rearrangement links TRBV6-5 to TRBJ2-7, with D unclear. This CDR3 has 15 amino acids. Germline CDR1 is MNHEY and CDR2 is SVGAGI. Trimming took 0 bases from V and 3 from J, leaving 12 bases between them. The CDR3 loop is CASSYSYGPNYEQYF. The CDR3, as DNA: TGTGCCAGCAGTTACTCGTACGGGCCTAACTACGAGCAGTACTTC.

The V call is TRBV20-1, the J call TRBJ2-3; TRBD2 aligns across 15 bases. Trimming took 3 bases from V and 3 from J; bases not matched to a gene: 7. This CDR3 is 17 amino acids long. Germline loops: CDR1 DFQATT, CDR2 SNEGSKA (reference sequence). The CDR3 loop is CSARPRTSGRGTDTQYF. CDR3 coding DNA: TGCAGTGCTAGGCCGAGGACTAGCGGGAGGGGGACAGATACGCAGTATTTT.

There are a few counts of this clonotype. The V call is TRBV15, the J call TRBJ2-7, with D possibly being TRBD1 (6 bases). Germline CDR1 reads LNHNV; CDR2 reads YYDKDF (reference sequence). Trimming removed 5 bases at V and 2 bases at J, with 13 bases between. The CDR3 spans 14 residues. In nucleotides, the CDR3 is TGTGCCACCAGCGGAGGTACAGGGACCTACGAGCAGTACTTC. Amino acid sequence: CATSGGTGTYEQYF.

The genes are TRBV7-9 and TRBJ2-7; TRBD2 agrees at 12 bases. This CDR3 is built from 15 residues. Looked up from germline, CDR1 is SEHNR and CDR2 is FQNEAQ (reference sequence). J lost 3 bases, V lost 6 bases, and 6 bases had no gene match. DNA of the CDR3: TGTGCCAGCAGTCTAGCGGGAGGGCCCCACTACGAGCAGTACTTC. The encoded protein is CASSLAGGPHYEQYF.

This clonotype was counted at least ten times. This chain uses TRBV6-5 with TRBJ2-5; the D is unclear. The CDR3 covers 15 residues. The germline CDR1 and CDR2 sequences are MNHEY and SVGAGI. V was clipped by 5 bases and J by 5 bases, with 18 bases between them. The CDR3 reads CASSPPPWKGETQYF. In DNA, the CDR3 is TGTGCCAGCAGTCCCCCCCCGTGGAAAGGGGAGACCCAGTACTTC.